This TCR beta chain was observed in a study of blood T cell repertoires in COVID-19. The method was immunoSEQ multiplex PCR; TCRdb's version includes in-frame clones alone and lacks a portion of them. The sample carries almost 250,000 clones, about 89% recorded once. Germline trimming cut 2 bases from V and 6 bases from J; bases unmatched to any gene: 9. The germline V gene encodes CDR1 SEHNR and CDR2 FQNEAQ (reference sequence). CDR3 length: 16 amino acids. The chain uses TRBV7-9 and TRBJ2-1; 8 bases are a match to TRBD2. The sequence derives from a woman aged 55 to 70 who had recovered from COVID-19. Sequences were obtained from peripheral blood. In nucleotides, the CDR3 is TGTGCCAGCAGCTTATCGGGACTAGTCTCCCTCAATGAGCAGTTCTTC. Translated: CASSLSGLVSLNEQFF.